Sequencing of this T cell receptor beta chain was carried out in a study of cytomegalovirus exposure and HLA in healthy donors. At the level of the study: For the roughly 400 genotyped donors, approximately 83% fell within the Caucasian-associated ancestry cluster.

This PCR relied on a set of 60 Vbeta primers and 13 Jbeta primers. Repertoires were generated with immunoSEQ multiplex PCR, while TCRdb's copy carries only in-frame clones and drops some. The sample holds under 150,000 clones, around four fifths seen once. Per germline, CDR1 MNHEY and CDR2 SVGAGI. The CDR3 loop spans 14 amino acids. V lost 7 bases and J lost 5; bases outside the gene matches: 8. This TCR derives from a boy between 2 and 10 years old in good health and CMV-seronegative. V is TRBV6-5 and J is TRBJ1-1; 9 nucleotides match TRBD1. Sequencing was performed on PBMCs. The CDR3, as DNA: TGTGCCAGCACTTTACAGGGGGCTGGGACTGAAGCTTTCTTT. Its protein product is CASTLQGAGTEAFF.